The present T cell receptor beta chain was sequenced within a study of blood T cells in healthy people across ages. Study-level information: For every two T cells, template switching captured about one barcoded beta molecule.

Together with a sample-barcoded 5' primer, a J-beta primer mix was included in a second PCR lasting 7 to 11 cycles. Each CDR3 protein gets one entry after TCRdb re-called the 5' RACE reads with MiXCR. The sample has 900,000 to 950,000 distinct CDR3 sequences, 29% seen once. Germline CDR1 reads SGHRS; CDR2 reads YFSETQ. The junction had 5 bases not matched to a gene; V was cut back by 0 bases and J by 5 bases. This CDR3 has 15 residues. This same sample was also part of a study on T cells of mothers and their children.

The sequence was collected from a woman aged 35 to 49 in good health. The sequenced sample was blood. The chain couples TRBV5-1 to TRBJ2-5; TRBD1 matches at 9 bases. The CDR3 region is CASSLDGDRAETQYF. In DNA form, the CDR3 reads TGCGCCAGCAGCTTGGACGGGGACAGGGCTGAGACCCAGTACTTC.